This entry features one T cell receptor (beta chain) sequence. No antigen is known for it. Trimming removed 4 bases at V and 4 bases at J, with 17 bases between. The CDR3 covers 15 residues. In germline, CDR1 is SGHNT, CDR2 YYREEE (reference sequence). It was with 60 Vbeta and 13 Jbeta primers that the PCR ran. TCRdb's copy holds only in-frame clones and misses some; the assay was immunoSEQ multiplex PCR. This table lists approximately 120,000 clones. These data come from a study of cytomegalovirus exposure and HLA in healthy donors. Background on the study: Within the Caucasian-associated ancestry cluster were about 81% of the 398 genotyped donors.

General observations from the study: A few chains tied to CMV proved CMV antigen-specific in vitro. Segments of the TCR beta V type were, in most cases, productive about 87% or about 30% of the time in an earlier analysis.

The receptor comes from a man aged 25 to 40 in good health and CMV-seronegative. V and J are TRBV5-4 and TRBJ1-1; D is unclear. Sequenced sample: PBMCs. CDR3 sequence: CASSARGSGGTEAFF. In DNA, the CDR3 is TGTGCCAGCAGCGCCCGGGGATCGGGCGGCACTGAAGCTTTCTTT.